This T cell receptor (beta chain) was observed in a study of T-cell memory formation after mild COVID-19. Study background: TCR clusters were largely donor specific. Points from the study as a whole: Chiefly within CM and EM were the contracting CD4+ clones; CD8+ ones were within EMRA.

The CDR3 consists of 14 residues. V lost 0 bases and J lost 2, with 7 bases in between. Germline V gives CDR1 SGHRS, CDR2 YFSETQ. Turning to this clonotype: What it binds is not known.

Via MiXCR, TCRdb re-called the 5' RACE reads, giving one row per CDR3 protein. This table has about 470,000 distinct CDR3 sequences, 18% appearing once. The clonotype was recovered from an adult woman who had mild COVID-19 (a few samples of this study predate the infection). Cell type and time point are not known. The rearrangement uses TRBV5-1 and TRBJ2-3; D is unclear. The sequencing input was PBMCs or a T cell subset sorted from them (not recorded which). The CDR3, as DNA: TGCGCCAGCAGCTTGGATACGGTCACAGATACGCAGTATTTT. It specifies CASSLDTVTDTQYF. Looking up the rest from reference TRBV5-1 and TRBJ2-3 gives the full variable domain: KAGVTQTPRYLIKTRGQQVTLSCSPISGHRSVSWYQQTPGQGLQFLFEYFSETQRNKGNFPGRFSGRQFSNSRSEMNVSTLELGDSALYLCASSLDTVTDTQYFGPGTRLTVL.